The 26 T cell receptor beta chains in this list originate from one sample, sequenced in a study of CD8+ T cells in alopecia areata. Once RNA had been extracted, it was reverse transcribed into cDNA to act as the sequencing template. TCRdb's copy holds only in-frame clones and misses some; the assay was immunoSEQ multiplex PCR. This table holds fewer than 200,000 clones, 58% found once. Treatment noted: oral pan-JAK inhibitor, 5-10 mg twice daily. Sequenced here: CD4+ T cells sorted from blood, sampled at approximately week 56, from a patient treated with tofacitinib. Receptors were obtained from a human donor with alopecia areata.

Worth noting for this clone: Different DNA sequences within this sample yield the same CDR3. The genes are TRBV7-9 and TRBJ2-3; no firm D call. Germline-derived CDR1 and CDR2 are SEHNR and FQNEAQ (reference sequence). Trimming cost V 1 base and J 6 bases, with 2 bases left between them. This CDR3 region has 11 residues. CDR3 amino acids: CASSLEDTQYF. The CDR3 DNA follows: TGTGCCAGCAGCTTAGAGGATACGCAGTATTTT.

CDR3: CASSVGTGVDTGELFF. CDR3 sequence (DNA): TGTGCCAGCAGCGTAGGGACAGGGGTTGACACCGGGGAGCTGTTTTTT. This chain uses TRBV9 with TRBJ2-2; 9 bases fit TRBD1. The J segment lost 3 bases and the V segment lost 0 bases, leaving 3 bases of the junction unmatched. The CDR3 length is 16 residues. Germline CDR1 SGDLS, CDR2 YYNGEE.

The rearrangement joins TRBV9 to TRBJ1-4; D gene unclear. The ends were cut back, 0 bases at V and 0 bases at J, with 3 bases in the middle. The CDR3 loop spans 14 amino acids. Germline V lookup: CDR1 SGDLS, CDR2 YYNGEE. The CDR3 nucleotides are TGTGCCAGCAGCGTAGGGACAACTAATGAAAAACTGTTTTTT. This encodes CASSVGTTNEKLFF.

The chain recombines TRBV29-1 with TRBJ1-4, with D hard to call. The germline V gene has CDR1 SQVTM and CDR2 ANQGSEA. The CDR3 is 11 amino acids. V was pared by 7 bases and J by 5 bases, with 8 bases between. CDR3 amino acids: CSAYRNEKLFF. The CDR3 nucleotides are TGCAGCGCCTACAGAAATGAAAAACTGTTTTTT. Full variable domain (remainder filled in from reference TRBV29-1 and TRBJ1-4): SAVISQKPSRDICQRGTSLTIQCQVDSQVTMMFWYRQQPGQSLTLIATANQGSEATYESGFVIDKFPISRPNLTFSTLTVSNMSPEDSSIYLCSAYRNEKLFFGSGTQLSVL.

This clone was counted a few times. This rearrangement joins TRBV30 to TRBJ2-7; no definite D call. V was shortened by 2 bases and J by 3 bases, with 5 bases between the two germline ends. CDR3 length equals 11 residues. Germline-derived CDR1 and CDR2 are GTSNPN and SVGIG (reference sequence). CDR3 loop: CAWSSYYEQYF. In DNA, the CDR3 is TGTGCCTGGAGTTCTTACTACGAGCAGTACTTC.

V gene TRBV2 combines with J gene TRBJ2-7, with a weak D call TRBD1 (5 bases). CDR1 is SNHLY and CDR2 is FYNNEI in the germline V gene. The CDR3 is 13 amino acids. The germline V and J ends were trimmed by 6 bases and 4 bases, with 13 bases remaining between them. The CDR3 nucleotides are TGTGCCAGCAGCCCTCCAGGGATGTACGAGCAGTACTTC. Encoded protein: CASSPPGMYEQYF.

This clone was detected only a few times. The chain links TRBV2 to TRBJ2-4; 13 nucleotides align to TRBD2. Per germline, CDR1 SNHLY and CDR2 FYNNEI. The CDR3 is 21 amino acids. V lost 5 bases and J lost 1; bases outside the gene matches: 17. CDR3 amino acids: CASSRLPPTSGGAGAKNIQYF. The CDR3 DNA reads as TGTGCCAGCAGTCGCCTCCCCCCTACTAGCGGGGGGGCTGGGGCCAAAAACATTCAGTACTTC.

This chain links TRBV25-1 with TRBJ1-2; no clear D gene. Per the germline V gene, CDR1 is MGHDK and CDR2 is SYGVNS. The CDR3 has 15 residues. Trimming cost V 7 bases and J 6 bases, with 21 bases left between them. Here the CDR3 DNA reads TGTGCCAGCACTCCGGACTCAACTAAAATCCATGGCTACACCTTC. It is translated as CASTPDSTKIHGYTF.

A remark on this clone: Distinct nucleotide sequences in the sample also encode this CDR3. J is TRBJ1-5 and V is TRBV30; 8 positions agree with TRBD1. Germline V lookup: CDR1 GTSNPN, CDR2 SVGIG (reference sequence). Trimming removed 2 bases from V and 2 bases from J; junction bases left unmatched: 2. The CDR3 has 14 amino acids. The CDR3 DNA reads TGTGCCTGGAGTCCGGGACAGGGCAATCAGCCCCAGCATTTT. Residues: CAWSPGQGNQPQHF.

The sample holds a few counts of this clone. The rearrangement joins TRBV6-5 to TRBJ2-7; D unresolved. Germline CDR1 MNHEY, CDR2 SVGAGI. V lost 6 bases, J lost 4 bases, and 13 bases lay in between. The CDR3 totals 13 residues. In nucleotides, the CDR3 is TGTGCCAGCAGCCGTGGCGGATCTTACGAGCAGTACTTC. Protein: CASSRGGSYEQYF.

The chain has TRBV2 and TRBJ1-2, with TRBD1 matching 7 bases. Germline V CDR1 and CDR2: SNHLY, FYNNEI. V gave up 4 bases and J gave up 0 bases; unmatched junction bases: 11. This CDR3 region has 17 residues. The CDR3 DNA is TGTGCCAGCAGTGTATCCCCTTGGGGGACAGCTAACTATGGCTACACCTTC. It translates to CASSVSPWGTANYGYTF.

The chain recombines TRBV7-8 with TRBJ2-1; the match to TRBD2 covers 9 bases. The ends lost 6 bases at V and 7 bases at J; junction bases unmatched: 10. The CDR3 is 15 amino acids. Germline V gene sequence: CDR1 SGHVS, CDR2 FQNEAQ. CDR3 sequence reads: CASSLLAGSWNEQFF. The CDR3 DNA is TGTGCCAGCAGTCTTCTAGCGGGGTCCTGGAATGAGCAGTTCTTC.

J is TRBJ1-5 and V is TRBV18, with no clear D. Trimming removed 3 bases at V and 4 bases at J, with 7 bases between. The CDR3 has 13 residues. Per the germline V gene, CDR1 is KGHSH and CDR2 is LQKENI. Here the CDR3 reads CASSPAPNQPQHF. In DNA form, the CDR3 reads TGTGCCAGCTCACCCGCCCCAAATCAGCCCCAGCATTTT.

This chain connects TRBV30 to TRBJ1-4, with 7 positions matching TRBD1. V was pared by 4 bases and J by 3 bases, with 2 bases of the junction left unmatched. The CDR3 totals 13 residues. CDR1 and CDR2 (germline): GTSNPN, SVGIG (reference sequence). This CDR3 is CAWKGQPNEKLFF. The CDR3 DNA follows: TGTGCCTGGAAGGGACAGCCTAATGAAAAACTGTTTTTT.

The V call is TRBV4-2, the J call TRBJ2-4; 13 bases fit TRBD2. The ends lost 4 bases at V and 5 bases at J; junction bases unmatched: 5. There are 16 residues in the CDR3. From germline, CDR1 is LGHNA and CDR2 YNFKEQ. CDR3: CASSRGLAGRQNIQYF. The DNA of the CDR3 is TGTGCCAGCAGCCGGGGACTAGCGGGGAGACAAAACATTCAGTACTTC.

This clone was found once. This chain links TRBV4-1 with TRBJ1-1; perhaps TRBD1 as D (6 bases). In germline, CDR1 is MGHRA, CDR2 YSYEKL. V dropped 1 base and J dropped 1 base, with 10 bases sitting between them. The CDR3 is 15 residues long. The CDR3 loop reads CASSQVDRSNTEAFF. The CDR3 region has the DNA TGCGCCAGCAGCCAAGTCGACAGGTCGAACACTGAAGCTTTCTTT.

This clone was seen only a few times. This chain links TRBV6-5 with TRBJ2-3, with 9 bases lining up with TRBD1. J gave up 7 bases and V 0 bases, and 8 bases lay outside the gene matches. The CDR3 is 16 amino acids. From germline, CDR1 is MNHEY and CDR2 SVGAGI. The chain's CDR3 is CASSYSWDRVPNTQYF. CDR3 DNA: TGTGCCAGCAGTTACTCGTGGGACAGGGTTCCAAATACGCAGTATTTT.

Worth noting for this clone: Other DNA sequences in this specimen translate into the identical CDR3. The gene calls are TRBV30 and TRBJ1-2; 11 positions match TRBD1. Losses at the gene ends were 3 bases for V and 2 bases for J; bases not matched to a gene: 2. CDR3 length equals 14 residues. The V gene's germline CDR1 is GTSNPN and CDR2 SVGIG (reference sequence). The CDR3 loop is CAWRDRGRNYGYTF. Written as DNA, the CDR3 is TGTGCCTGGAGGGACAGGGGGCGCAACTATGGCTACACCTTC.

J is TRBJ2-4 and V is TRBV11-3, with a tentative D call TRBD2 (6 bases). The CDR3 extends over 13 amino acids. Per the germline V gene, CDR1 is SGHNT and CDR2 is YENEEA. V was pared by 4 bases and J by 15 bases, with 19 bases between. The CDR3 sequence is CASSSTSGDLGYF. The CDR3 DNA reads TGTGCCAGCAGCTCGACTAGTGGGGACCTCGGGTACTTC.

CDR3 DNA: TGTGCCAGCAGCCCCACAGAGATTAATTCACCCCTCCACTTT. Residues: CASSPTEINSPLHF. This chain links TRBV7-2 with TRBJ1-6, with D unclear. The CDR3 contains 14 residues. CDR1 is SGHTA and CDR2 is FQGNSA in the germline V gene. The germline V and J ends were trimmed by 5 bases and 6 bases, with 11 bases remaining between them.

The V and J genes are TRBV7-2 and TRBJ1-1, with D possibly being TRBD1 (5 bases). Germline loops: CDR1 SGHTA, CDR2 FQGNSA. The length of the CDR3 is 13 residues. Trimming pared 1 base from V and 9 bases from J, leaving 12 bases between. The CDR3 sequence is CASSLVGAPQAFF. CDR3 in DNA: TGTGCCAGCAGCTTAGTAGGGGCGCCACAAGCTTTCTTT.

CDR3 amino acids: CASSLDRSTDEQFF. CDR3 DNA sequence: TGTGCCAGCAGCCTAGACAGGTCCACGGATGAGCAGTTCTTC. The V and J genes are TRBV9 and TRBJ2-1, with D possibly being TRBD1 (6 bases). V lost 4 bases and J lost 8, with 16 bases in between. CDR3 length: 14 residues. From germline, CDR1 is SGDLS and CDR2 YYNGEE.

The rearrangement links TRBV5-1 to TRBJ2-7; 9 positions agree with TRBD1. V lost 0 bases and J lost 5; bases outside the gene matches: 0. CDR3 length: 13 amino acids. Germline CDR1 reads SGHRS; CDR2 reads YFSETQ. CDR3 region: CASSLGTGDEQYF. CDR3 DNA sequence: TGCGCCAGCAGCTTGGGGACAGGGGACGAGCAGTACTTC.

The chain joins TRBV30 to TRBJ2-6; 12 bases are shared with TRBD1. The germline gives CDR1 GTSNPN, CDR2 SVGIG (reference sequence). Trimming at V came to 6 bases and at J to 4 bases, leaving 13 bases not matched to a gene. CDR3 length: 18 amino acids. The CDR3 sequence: CACPTRDRGRSGANVLTF. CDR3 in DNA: TGTGCCTGTCCTACCCGGGACAGGGGGCGGTCCGGGGCCAACGTCCTGACTTTC.

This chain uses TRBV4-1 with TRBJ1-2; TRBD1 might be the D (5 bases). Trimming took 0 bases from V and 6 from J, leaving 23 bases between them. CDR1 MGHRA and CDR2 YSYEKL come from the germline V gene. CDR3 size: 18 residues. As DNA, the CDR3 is TGCGCCAGCAGCCAAGATAGGGGAGCAGGAGGGGCAACTAATGGCTACACCTTC. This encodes CASSQDRGAGGATNGYTF.

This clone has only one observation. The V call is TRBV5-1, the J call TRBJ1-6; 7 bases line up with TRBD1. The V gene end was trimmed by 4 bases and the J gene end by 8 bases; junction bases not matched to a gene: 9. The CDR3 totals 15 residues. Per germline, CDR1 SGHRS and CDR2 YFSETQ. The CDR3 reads CASSPRDSRDSPLHF. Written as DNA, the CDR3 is TGCGCCAGCAGCCCCCGGGACAGTAGGGATTCACCCCTCCACTTT.